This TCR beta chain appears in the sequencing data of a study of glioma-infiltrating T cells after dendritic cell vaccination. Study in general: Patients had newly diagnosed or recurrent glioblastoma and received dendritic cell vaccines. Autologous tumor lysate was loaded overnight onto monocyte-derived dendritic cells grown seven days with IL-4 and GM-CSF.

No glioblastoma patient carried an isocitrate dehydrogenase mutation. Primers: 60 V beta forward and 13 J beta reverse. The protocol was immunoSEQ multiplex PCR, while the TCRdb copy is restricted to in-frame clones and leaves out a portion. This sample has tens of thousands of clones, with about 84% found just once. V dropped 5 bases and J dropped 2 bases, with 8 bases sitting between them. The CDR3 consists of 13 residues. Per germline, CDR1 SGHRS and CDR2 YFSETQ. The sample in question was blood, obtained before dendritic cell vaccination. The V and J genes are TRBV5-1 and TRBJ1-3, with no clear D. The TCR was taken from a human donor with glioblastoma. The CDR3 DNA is TGCGCCAGCAGACCTACAGCTGGAAACACCATATATTTT. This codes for CASRPTAGNTIYF. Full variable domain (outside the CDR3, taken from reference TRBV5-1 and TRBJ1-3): KAGVTQTPRYLIKTRGQQVTLSCSPISGHRSVSWYQQTPGQGLQFLFEYFSETQRNKGNFPGRFSGRQFSNSRSEMNVSTLELGDSALYLCASRPTAGNTIYFGEGSWLTVV.